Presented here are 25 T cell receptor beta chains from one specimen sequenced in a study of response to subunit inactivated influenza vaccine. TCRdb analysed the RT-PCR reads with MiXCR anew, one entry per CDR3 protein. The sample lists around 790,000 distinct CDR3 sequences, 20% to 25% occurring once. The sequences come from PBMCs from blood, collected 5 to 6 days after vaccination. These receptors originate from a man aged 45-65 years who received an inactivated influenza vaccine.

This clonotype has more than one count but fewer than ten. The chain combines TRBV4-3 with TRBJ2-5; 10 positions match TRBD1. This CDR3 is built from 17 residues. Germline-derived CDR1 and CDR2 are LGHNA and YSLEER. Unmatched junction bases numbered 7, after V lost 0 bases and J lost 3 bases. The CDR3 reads CASSQDRVTGGEETQYF. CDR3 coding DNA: TGCGCCAGCAGCCAAGATCGGGTGACAGGGGGCGAAGAGACCCAGTACTTC.

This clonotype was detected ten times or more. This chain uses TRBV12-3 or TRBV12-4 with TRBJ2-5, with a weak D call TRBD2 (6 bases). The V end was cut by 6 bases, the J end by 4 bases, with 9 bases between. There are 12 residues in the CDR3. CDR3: CASRRDLETQYF. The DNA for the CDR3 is TGTGCCAGCAGGCGGGACTTAGAGACCCAGTACTTC.

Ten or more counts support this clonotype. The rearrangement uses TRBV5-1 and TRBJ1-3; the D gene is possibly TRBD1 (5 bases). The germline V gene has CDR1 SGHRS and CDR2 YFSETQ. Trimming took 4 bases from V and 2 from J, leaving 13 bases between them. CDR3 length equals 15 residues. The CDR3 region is CASSHPDSAGNTIYF. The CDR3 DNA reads TGCGCCAGCAGCCACCCTGACAGCGCTGGAAACACCATATATTTT.

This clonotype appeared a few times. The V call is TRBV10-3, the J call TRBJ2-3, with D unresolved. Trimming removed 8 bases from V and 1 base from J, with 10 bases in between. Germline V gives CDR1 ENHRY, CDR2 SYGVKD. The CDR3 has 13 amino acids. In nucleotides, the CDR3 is TGTGCCATCGGGAATGCGGGCACAGATACGCAGTATTTT. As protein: CAIGNAGTDTQYF.

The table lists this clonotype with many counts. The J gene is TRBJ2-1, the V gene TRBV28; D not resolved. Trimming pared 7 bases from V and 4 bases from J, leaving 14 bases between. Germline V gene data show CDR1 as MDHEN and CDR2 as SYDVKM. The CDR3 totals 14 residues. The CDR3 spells CASTPPGLYNEQFF. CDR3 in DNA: TGTGCCAGCACCCCCCCGGGTTTATACAATGAGCAGTTCTTC.

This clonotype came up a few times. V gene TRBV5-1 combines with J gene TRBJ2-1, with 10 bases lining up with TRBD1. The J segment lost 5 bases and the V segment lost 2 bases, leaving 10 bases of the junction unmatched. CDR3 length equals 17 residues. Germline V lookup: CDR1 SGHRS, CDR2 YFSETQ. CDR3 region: CASSFPAGTGENNEQFF. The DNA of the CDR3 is TGCGCCAGCAGCTTCCCGGCAGGGACAGGGGAAAACAATGAGCAGTTCTTC.

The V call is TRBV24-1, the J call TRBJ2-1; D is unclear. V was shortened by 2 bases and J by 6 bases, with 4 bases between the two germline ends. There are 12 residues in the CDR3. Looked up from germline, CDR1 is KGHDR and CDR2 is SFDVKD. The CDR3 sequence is CATSDYLNEQFF. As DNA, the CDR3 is TGTGCCACCAGTGATTACCTCAATGAGCAGTTCTTC.

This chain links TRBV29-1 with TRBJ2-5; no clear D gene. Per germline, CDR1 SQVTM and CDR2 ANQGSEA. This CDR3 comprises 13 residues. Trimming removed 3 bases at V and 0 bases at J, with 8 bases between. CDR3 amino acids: CSVESRNQETQYF. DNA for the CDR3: TGCAGCGTTGAGTCCAGAAACCAAGAGACCCAGTACTTC.

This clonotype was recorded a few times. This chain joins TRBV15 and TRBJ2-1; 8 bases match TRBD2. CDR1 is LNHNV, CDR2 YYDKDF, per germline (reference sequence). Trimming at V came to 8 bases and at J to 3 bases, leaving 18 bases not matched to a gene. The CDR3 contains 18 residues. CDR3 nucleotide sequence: TGTGCCACCTTTACGGGGGGGGGAGAGGAGAGGGTCTACAATGAGCAGTTCTTC. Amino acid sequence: CATFTGGGEERVYNEQFF.

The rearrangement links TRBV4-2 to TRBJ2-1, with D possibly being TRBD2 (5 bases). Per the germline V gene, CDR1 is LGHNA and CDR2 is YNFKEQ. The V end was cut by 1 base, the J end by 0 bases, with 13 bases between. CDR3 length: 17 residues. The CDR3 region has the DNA TGTGCCAGCAGCCAAGCCAAATTAGCGTACTCCTACAATGAGCAGTTCTTC. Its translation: CASSQAKLAYSYNEQFF.

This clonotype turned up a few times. The CDR3 region has the DNA TGCAGTGCTCGGTTGGGGGGAGCGAACACTGAAGCTTTCTTT. Its translation: CSARLGGANTEAFF. The chain combines TRBV20-1 with TRBJ1-1; D is perhaps TRBD1 (5 bases). Trimming pared 5 bases from V and 1 base from J, leaving 14 bases between. Germline-derived CDR1 and CDR2 are DFQATT and SNEGSKA (reference sequence). The CDR3 has 14 amino acids.

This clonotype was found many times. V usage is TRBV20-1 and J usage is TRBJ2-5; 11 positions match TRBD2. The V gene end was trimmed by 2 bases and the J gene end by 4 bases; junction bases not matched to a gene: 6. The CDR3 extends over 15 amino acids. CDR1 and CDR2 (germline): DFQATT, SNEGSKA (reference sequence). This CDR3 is CSARPSGRPGETQYF. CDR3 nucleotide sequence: TGCAGTGCTAGACCTAGCGGGAGGCCCGGAGAGACCCAGTACTTC.

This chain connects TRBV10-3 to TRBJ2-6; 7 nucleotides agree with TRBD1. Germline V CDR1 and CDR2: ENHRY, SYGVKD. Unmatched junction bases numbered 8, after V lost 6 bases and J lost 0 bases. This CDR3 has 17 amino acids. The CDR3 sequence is CAIRPGTDNSGANVLTF. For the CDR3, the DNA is TGTGCCATCAGACCCGGGACAGACAACTCTGGGGCCAACGTCCTGACTTTC.

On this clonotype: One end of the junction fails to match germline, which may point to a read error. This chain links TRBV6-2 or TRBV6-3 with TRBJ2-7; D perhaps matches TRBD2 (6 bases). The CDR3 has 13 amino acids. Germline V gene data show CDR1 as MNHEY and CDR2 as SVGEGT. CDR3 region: CASSYSSVTGGIF. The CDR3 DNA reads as TGTGCCAGCAGTTACTCGTCAGTTACCGGGGGAATCTTC.

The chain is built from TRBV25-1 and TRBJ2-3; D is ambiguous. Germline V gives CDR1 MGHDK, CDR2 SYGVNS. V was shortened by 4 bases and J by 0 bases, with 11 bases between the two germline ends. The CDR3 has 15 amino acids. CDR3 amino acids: CASSVGTYSTDTQYF. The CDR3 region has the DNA TGTGCCAGCAGTGTAGGCACCTATAGCACAGATACGCAGTATTTT.

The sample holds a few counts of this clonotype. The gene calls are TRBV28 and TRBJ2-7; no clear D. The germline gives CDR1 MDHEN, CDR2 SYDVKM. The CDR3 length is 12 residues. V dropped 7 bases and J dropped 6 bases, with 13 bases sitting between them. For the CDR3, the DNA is TGTGCCAGCAACCTCCTGACGGGCGAGCAGTACTTC. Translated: CASNLLTGEQYF.

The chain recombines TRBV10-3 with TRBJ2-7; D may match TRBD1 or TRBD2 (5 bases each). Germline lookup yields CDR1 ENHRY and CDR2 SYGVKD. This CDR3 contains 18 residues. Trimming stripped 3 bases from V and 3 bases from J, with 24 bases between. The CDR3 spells CAISDRPPRVSSYYEQYF. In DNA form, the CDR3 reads TGTGCCATCAGTGATCGCCCCCCCAGGGTCTCTAGCTACTACGAGCAGTACTTC.

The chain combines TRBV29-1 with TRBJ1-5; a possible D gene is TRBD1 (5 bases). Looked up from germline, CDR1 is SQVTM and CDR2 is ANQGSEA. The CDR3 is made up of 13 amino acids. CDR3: CSIAQGGNQPQHF. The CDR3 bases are TGCAGTATTGCGCAGGGAGGCAATCAGCCCCAGCATTTT. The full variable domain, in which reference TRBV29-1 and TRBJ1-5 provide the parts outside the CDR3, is SAVISQKPSRDICQRGTSLTIQCQVDSQVTMMFWYRQQPGQSLTLIATANQGSEATYESGFVIDKFPISRPNLTFSTLTVSNMSPEDSSIYLCSIAQGGNQPQHFGDGTRLSIL.

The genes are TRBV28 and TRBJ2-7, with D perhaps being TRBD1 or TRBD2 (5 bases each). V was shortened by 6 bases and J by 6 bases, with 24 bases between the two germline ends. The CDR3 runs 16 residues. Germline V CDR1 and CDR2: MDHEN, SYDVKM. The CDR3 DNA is TGTGCCAGCAGCGCAGGCTTGGGGGTAAGGGCTCTCGAGCAGTACTTC. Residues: CASSAGLGVRALEQYF.

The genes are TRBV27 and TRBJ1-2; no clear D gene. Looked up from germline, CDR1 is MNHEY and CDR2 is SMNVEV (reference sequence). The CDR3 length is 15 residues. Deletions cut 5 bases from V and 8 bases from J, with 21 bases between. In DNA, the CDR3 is TGTGCCAGCAGTCCAGCGGGAATGGGTGGAGACGGCTACACCTTC. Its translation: CASSPAGMGGDGYTF.

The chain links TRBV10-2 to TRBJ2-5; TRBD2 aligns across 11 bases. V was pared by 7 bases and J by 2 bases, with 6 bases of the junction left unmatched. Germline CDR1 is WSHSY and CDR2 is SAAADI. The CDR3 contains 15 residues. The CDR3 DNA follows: TGCGCCAGCAACAAACGACTAGCGGGGCAAGAGACCCAGTACTTC. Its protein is CASNKRLAGQETQYF.

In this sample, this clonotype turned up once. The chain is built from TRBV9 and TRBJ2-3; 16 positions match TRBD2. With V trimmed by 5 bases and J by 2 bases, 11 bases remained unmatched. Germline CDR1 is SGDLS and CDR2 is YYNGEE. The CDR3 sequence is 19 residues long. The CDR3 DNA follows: TGTGCCAGCAGGCCACTACCGGGACTAGCGGGAGGGAACACAGATACGCAGTATTTT. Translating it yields CASRPLPGLAGGNTDTQYF.

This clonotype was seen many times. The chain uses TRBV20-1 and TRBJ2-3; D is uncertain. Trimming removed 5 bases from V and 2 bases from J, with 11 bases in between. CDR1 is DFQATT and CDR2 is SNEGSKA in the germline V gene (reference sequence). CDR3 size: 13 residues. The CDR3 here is CSARLGYTDTQYF. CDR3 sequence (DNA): TGCAGTGCTCGACTCGGTTACACAGATACGCAGTATTTT.

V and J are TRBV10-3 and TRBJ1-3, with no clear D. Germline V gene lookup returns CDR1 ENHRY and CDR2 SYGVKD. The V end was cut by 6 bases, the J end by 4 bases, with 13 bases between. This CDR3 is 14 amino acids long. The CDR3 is CAIRPDQQGNTIYF. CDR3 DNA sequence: TGTGCCATCAGGCCGGACCAGCAGGGAAACACCATATATTTT.

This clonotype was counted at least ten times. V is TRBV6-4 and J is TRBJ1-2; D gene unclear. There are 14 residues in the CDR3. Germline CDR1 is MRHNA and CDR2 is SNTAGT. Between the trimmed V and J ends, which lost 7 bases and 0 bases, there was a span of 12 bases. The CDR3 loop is CASTPTATNYGYTF. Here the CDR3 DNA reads TGTGCCAGCACACCGACGGCCACTAACTATGGCTACACCTTC.